Below, 27 T cell receptor beta chains from the same sample are listed, as sequenced in a study of T cells expressing NK-cell markers (dated by TCRdb to about 2020). Library preparation was by 5' RACE. Data came from an Illumina HiSeq 2000. TCRdb reprocessed the reads, and each CDR3 protein sequence is entered once, without DNA. This sample's table carries a few hundred thousand distinct CDR3 sequences. In total, the top ten clones hold over 1.3% of the sample. Sequences were obtained from blood T cells: a sorted CD56 or NKG2C T cell subset, CD4+ or CD8+ T cells, or bulk PBMC T cells (not recorded which). These receptors were taken from a woman in her fifties or sixties in good health. Donor details come from another sample of the same person, matched by shared clones.

The gene calls are TRBV20-1 and TRBJ1-5. CDR1 and CDR2 (germline): DFQATT, SNEGSKA (reference sequence). The CDR3 runs 16 residues. CDR3 residues: CSARDTQAVGNQPQHF.

The chain joins TRBV5-1 to TRBJ2-7; there is no DNA to check the TCRdb D call of TRBD2. The CDR3 loop spans 15 amino acids. Germline assignment: CDR1 SGHRS and CDR2 YFSETQ. The CDR3 sequence is CASSLGRGRAGEQYF.

The V and J genes are TRBV4-2 and TRBJ1-2. From germline, CDR1 is LGHNA and CDR2 YNFKEQ. The CDR3 contains 15 residues. The CDR3 sequence: CASSQERLFVGGYTF.

V and J are TRBV5-5 and TRBJ1-1; TCRdb's D call, TRBD1, is unchecked because there is no DNA. Germline values: CDR1 SGHKS, CDR2 YYEKEE (reference sequence). This CDR3 is 16 amino acids long. CDR3 amino acids: CASSLQGEAMNTEAFF.

The chain is built from TRBV14 and TRBJ2-1; the D gene TCRdb calls, TRBD2, cannot be checked with no DNA. This CDR3 contains 14 residues. The germline V gene encodes CDR1 SGHDN and CDR2 FVKESK. CDR3 sequence: CASSLRSAGNEQFF.

The chain links TRBV20-1 to TRBJ2-5; without DNA, the TCRdb call of TRBD1 cannot be checked. The CDR3 covers 13 residues. Germline V gene lookup returns CDR1 DFQATT and CDR2 SNEGSKA (reference sequence). This chain's CDR3 is CSATGQGRETQYF.

This chain joins TRBV6-5 and TRBJ2-2; the TRBD1 assignment by TCRdb is unverifiable without DNA. Germline CDR1 and CDR2: MNHEY and SVGAGI. This CDR3 contains 14 residues. CDR3 protein: CASRRVQGTGELFF.

The chain links TRBV5-1 to TRBJ1-2; absent DNA, TCRdb's TRBD1 call cannot be checked. Germline V gene data show CDR1 as SGHRS and CDR2 as YFSETQ. The CDR3 length is 15 residues. The CDR3 loop reads CASSVPSGTGDGYTF.

The chain recombines TRBV14 with TRBJ2-1; lacking DNA, the TRBD2 call made by TCRdb goes unchecked. Germline V gene lookup returns CDR1 SGHDN and CDR2 FVKESK. This CDR3 comprises 17 residues. The CDR3 is CASSRREGLSSYNEQFF.

The chain joins TRBV7-9 to TRBJ2-3. This CDR3 comprises 14 residues. Germline loops: CDR1 SEHNR, CDR2 FQNEAQ (reference sequence). This chain's CDR3 is CASSLDRNTDTQYF.

CDR3 in amino acids: CAASLASGDGNEQFF. The chain carries TRBV7-9 and TRBJ2-1; TCRdb's assignment of TRBD2 cannot be checked, as there is no DNA. The germline V gene encodes CDR1 SEHNR and CDR2 FQNEAQ (reference sequence). This CDR3 has 15 residues.

The V and J genes are TRBV20-1 and TRBJ2-1; TCRdb reports TRBD1, a call that lacks DNA to check it against. Germline V gene lookup returns CDR1 DFQATT and CDR2 SNEGSKA (reference sequence). The CDR3 runs 15 residues. The chain's CDR3 is CSARDRREGGNEQFF.

This chain connects TRBV18 to TRBJ2-3; as DNA is missing, the TRBD2 call by TCRdb cannot be tested. Germline assignment: CDR1 KGHSH and CDR2 LQKENI. The CDR3 extends over 16 amino acids. The CDR3 sequence: CASSPASGRTTDTQYF.

This sequence joins TRBV10-3 and TRBJ2-5; the TCRdb D gene call, TRBD1, has no DNA to confirm it. Germline-derived CDR1 and CDR2 are ENHRY and SYGVKD. The CDR3 contains 12 residues. The CDR3 sequence is CAAGQGLETQYF.

This sequence joins TRBV2 and TRBJ2-4; without DNA, the TCRdb call of TRBD2 cannot be checked. There are 14 residues in the CDR3. CDR1 SNHLY and CDR2 FYNNEI come from the germline V gene. The CDR3 protein is CASSNGQGRAIQYF.

The chain uses TRBV11-2 and TRBJ2-7. The CDR3 has 13 residues. The germline V gene encodes CDR1 SGHAT and CDR2 FQNNGV. The CDR3 sequence: CASSLHPSYEQYF.

The chain has TRBV6-5 and TRBJ1-1; TCRdb's D gene call, TRBD1, goes unchecked for lack of DNA. The length of the CDR3 is 14 residues. Germline CDR1 MNHEY, CDR2 SVGAGI. The chain's CDR3 is CASSPPGDNTEAFF.

The chain couples TRBV11-3 to TRBJ2-2. This CDR3 has 16 residues. Germline V CDR1 and CDR2: SGHNT, YENEEA. CDR3 sequence: CASSLDGRSNTGELFF.

The chain links TRBV12-3 or TRBV12-4 to TRBJ1-1. This CDR3 has 12 residues. The CDR3 is CASIQAGTEAFF.

The rearrangement links TRBV14 to TRBJ2-1. CDR1 is SGHDN and CDR2 is FVKESK in the germline V gene. The CDR3 sequence is 12 residues long. The chain's CDR3 is CASSHGPNEQFF.

The chain is built from TRBV5-1 and TRBJ2-3. Germline V gene data show CDR1 as SGHRS and CDR2 as YFSETQ. This CDR3 contains 14 residues. The chain's CDR3 is CASSFAPSTDTQYF.

The chain is built from TRBV6-5 and TRBJ1-2; there is no DNA to check the TCRdb D call of TRBD1. Germline V gene lookup returns CDR1 MNHEY and CDR2 SVGAGI. The CDR3 sequence is 12 residues long. The CDR3 reads CASSTGVFGYTF.

The J gene is TRBJ2-3, the V gene TRBV20-1; the D gene TCRdb calls, TRBD2, cannot be checked with no DNA. There are 13 residues in the CDR3. The germline V gene encodes CDR1 DFQATT and CDR2 SNEGSKA (reference sequence). The CDR3 loop reads CSAGPSSTDTQYF.

The chain carries TRBV5-1 and TRBJ2-1; no DNA is available, so the TRBD2 call from TCRdb remains unchecked. The CDR3 is made up of 15 amino acids. Germline V gives CDR1 SGHRS, CDR2 YFSETQ. The CDR3 sequence: CASSLVASGDNEQFF.

This chain uses TRBV6-5 with TRBJ1-5. Germline loops: CDR1 MNHEY, CDR2 SVGAGI. The CDR3 spans 16 residues. The CDR3 region is CASSYSREASNQPQHF.

The chain has TRBV12-3 or TRBV12-4 and TRBJ2-3; TCRdb gives TRBD2 as the D gene, but with no DNA this cannot be confirmed. The length of the CDR3 is 14 residues. The CDR3 loop is CASTRTSLMDTQYF.

The rearrangement links TRBV20-1 to TRBJ2-3; TCRdb's D call of TRBD1 is untestable without DNA. Germline-derived CDR1 and CDR2 are DFQATT and SNEGSKA (reference sequence). The CDR3 sequence is 15 residues long. The CDR3 region is CSAHPRTAGADTQYF.